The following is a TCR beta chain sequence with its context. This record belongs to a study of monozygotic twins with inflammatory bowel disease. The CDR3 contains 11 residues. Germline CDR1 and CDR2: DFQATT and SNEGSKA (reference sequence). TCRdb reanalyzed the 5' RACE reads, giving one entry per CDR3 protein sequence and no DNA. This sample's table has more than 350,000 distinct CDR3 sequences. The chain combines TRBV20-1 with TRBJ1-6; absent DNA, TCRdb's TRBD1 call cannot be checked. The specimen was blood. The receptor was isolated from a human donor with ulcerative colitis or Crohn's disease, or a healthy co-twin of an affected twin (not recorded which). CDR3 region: CSARVRDSVHF.